Below are 32 T cell receptor beta chains sequenced from a single sample in a study of T and B cells in COVID-19 patients. From blood, about 240-550 ng of genomic DNA served as TRB template. Multiplex PCR with BIOMED2 TRB-A/B primer pools amplified TRB rearrangements. TCRdb used MiXCR to reprocess the multiplex PCR reads, holding one entry per CDR3 protein. The sample records 8,500 to 9,500 distinct CDR3 sequences, approximately 40% being singletons. Sequencing input: blood. Every receptor here comes from a human donor with active COVID-19.

The chain uses TRBV14 and TRBJ2-1, with 8 nucleotides matching TRBD1. CDR3 length: 15 amino acids. The J segment lost 8 bases and the V segment lost 3 bases, leaving 9 bases of the junction unmatched. Looked up from germline, CDR1 is SGHDN and CDR2 is FVKESK. The CDR3 nucleotides read TGTGCCAGCAGCCATGACAGGGGTCCTTCTGATGAGCAGTTCTTC. Translated: CASSHDRGPSDEQFF. Full variable domain (remainder filled in from reference TRBV14 and TRBJ2-1): EAGVTQFPSHSVIEKGQTVTLRCDPISGHDNLYWYRRVMGKEIKFLLHFVKESKQDESGMPNNRFLAERTGGTYSTLKVQPAELEDSGVYFCASSHDRGPSDEQFFGPGTRLTVL.

This chain connects TRBV5-1 to TRBJ2-3; D perhaps matches TRBD2 (7 bases). The CDR3 is made up of 17 amino acids. Germline V gene sequence: CDR1 SGHRS, CDR2 YFSETQ. V was trimmed by 0 bases and J by 0 bases, leaving 14 bases between them. In DNA, the CDR3 is TGCGCCAGCAGCTTGGACGGGCGCGGGGGCAGCACAGATACGCAGTATTTT. Its translation: CASSLDGRGGSTDTQYF.

The chain links TRBV7-2 to TRBJ2-1, with 8 bases aligning to TRBD2. V dropped 0 bases and J dropped 3; count of bases not matched to a gene: 1. The CDR3 is made up of 15 amino acids. CDR1 and CDR2 (germline): SGHTA, FQGNSA. CDR3 in amino acids: CASSLASGDYNEQFF. The CDR3 coding sequence is TGTGCCAGCAGCTTAGCTAGCGGGGACTACAATGAGCAGTTCTTC.

The rearrangement links TRBV6-2 or TRBV6-3 to TRBJ1-2; D gene uncertain. The ends were cut back, 2 bases at V and 0 bases at J, with 10 bases in the middle. The CDR3 length is 15 residues. Germline lookup yields CDR1 MNHEY and CDR2 SVGEGT. CDR3 sequence (DNA): TGTGCCAGCAGTTACAACCAGGTCGCTAACTATGGCTACACCTTC. Translation gives CASSYNQVANYGYTF.

Relative to its sample, this clonotype is medium-sized. The chain employs TRBV15 and TRBJ2-1; 12 bases align to TRBD2. Germline lookup yields CDR1 LNHNV and CDR2 YYDKDF (reference sequence). The ends lost 6 bases at V and 5 bases at J; junction bases unmatched: 2. This CDR3 is 14 amino acids long. This chain's CDR3 is CATRGLAGNNEQFF. In DNA form, the CDR3 reads TGTGCCACCAGAGGACTAGCGGGGAACAATGAGCAGTTCTTC.

This clonotype was seen a few times. The chain is built from TRBV6-5 and TRBJ2-7, with 12 nucleotides matching TRBD2. The germline CDR1 and CDR2 sequences are MNHEY and SVGAGI. The CDR3 extends over 13 amino acids. V lost 7 bases to trimming and J lost 6 bases; unmatched junction nucleotides: 4. The CDR3 DNA is TGTGCCAGCATTATGACTAGCGGGGGCGAGCAGTACTTC. Its protein product is CASIMTSGGEQYF.

The chain has TRBV24-1 and TRBJ2-1; 7 bases agree with TRBD1. The CDR3 is 16 residues long. The trim removed 3 bases at V and 0 bases at J, leaving 4 bases unmatched. Germline V lookup: CDR1 KGHDR, CDR2 SFDVKD. The CDR3 region has the DNA TGTGCCACCAGTGATACTACAGGGGTCTCCTACAATGAGCAGTTCTTC. Protein sequence: CATSDTTGVSYNEQFF.

The rearrangement uses TRBV27 and TRBJ1-1, with D perhaps matching TRBD1 (6 bases). Germline V gene sequence: CDR1 MNHEY, CDR2 SMNVEV (reference sequence). The CDR3 runs 14 residues. Between the trimmed V and J ends, which lost 3 bases and 1 base, there was a span of 9 bases. CDR3 loop: CASSFQGGNTEAFF. Here the CDR3 DNA reads TGTGCCAGCAGTTTTCAAGGGGGGAACACTGAAGCTTTCTTT.

This sequence joins TRBV11-1 and TRBJ2-2, with TRBD2 matching over 9 bases. Trimming cost V 6 bases and J 5 bases; bases outside gene matches: 10. Germline CDR1 and CDR2: SGHAT and FQDESV (reference sequence). This CDR3 is 16 amino acids long. The CDR3 nucleotides read TGTGCCAGCAGACAAGCGGGAGGAGATCGGACCGGGGAGCTGTTTTTT. This gives the protein CASRQAGGDRTGELFF.

In this sample, this clonotype is medium-sized (0.01 to 0.1%). The chain carries TRBV29-1 and TRBJ2-1; TRBD2 aligns across 7 bases. CDR1 is SQVTM, CDR2 ANQGSEA, per germline. The CDR3 has 16 residues. V gave up 7 bases and J gave up 8 bases; unmatched junction bases: 20. CDR3 sequence (DNA): TGCAGCGCCAACAGACCGGGACTACTCCTTCTCGATGAGCAGTTCTTC. This sequence encodes CSANRPGLLLLDEQFF.

CDR3 DNA sequence: TGTGCCAGCAGCTTGGATGGAGGTAGCTATGGCTACACCTTC. Amino acids: CASSLDGGSYGYTF. The chain carries TRBV5-4 and TRBJ1-2; D is ambiguous. The V gene's germline CDR1 is SGHNT and CDR2 YYREEE (reference sequence). V shed 0 bases and J shed 4 bases, with 10 bases lying between them. The CDR3 runs 14 residues.

This clonotype was seen only a few times. The V and J genes are TRBV7-2 and TRBJ2-3; D gene unclear. The CDR3 runs 15 residues. Per the germline V gene, CDR1 is SGHTA and CDR2 is FQGNSA. The ends were cut back, 1 base at V and 0 bases at J, with 8 bases in the middle. CDR3: CASSLEGRSTDTQYF. The CDR3 bases are TGTGCCAGCAGCTTAGAGGGCCGTAGCACAGATACGCAGTATTTT.

This clonotype was observed a handful of times. The chain couples TRBV18 to TRBJ2-2, with TRBD1 as a possible D gene (5 bases). The CDR3 contains 14 residues. Trimming stripped 4 bases from V and 5 bases from J, with 11 bases between. The germline V gene encodes CDR1 KGHSH and CDR2 LQKENI. CDR3 sequence reads: CASSRDSITGELFF. The CDR3 DNA is TGTGCCAGCTCACGCGACAGTATAACCGGGGAGCTGTTTTTT.

V gene TRBV19 combines with J gene TRBJ1-5; D is unclear. This CDR3 spans 15 amino acids. V was clipped by 3 bases and J by 1 base, with 10 bases between them. Germline values: CDR1 LNHDA, CDR2 SQIVND (reference sequence). CDR3 in amino acids: CASSIGRGSNQPQHF. The CDR3, as DNA: TGTGCCAGTAGTATCGGACGAGGAAGCAATCAGCCCCAGCATTTT.

The J gene is TRBJ2-7, the V gene TRBV6-6; 9 bases are shared with TRBD1. V lost 5 bases to trimming and J lost 3 bases; unmatched junction nucleotides: 2. This CDR3 has 13 residues. Germline V CDR1 and CDR2: MNHNY, SVGAGI (reference sequence). CDR3: CASSRTGDYEQYF. In DNA, the CDR3 is TGTGCCAGCAGTCGGACAGGGGACTACGAGCAGTACTTC.

For the CDR3, the DNA is TGTGCCAGCAGCCTCCGGGACAGCTTTAATGAAAAACTGTTTTTT. It translates to CASSLRDSFNEKLFF. V is TRBV14 and J is TRBJ1-4; 7 positions match TRBD1. This CDR3 is built from 15 residues. The germline CDR1 and CDR2 sequences are SGHDN and FVKESK. V gave up 4 bases and J gave up 4 bases; unmatched junction bases: 6.

The V gene is TRBV6-5, the J gene TRBJ1-5, with TRBD1 as a possible D gene (6 bases). Per germline, CDR1 MNHEY and CDR2 SVGAGI. CDR3 size: 16 residues. V was pared by 5 bases and J by 5 bases, with 19 bases between. DNA of the CDR3: TGTGCCAGCAGTCTGCGGGGGGCGAGTGTCGATCAGCCCCAGCATTTT. This codes for CASSLRGASVDQPQHF.

The sample holds a few counts of this clonotype. CDR3 DNA sequence: TGCAGCGGGGGGGGGGGGAAGGGAGAGACCCAGTACTTC. Its protein product is CSGGGGKGETQYF. This sequence joins TRBV29-1 and TRBJ2-5; 7 nucleotides align to TRBD2. This CDR3 region has 13 residues. With V trimmed by 7 bases and J by 4 bases, 9 bases remained unmatched. Germline loops: CDR1 SQVTM, CDR2 ANQGSEA.

A word on this clonotype: With a much larger clone just one base away, this may be a read error. In nucleotides, the CDR3 is TGTGCCAGCGGGGGGGTGACCACTGAAGCTTTCTTT. The encoded protein is CASGGVTTEAFF. The V gene is TRBV6-5, the J gene TRBJ1-1, with D possibly matching TRBD1 (5 bases). The CDR3 totals 12 residues. V was clipped by 8 bases and J by 4 bases, with 11 bases between them. CDR1 and CDR2 from the germline V gene are MNHEY and SVGAGI.

The chain links TRBV6-5 to TRBJ2-7, with TRBD1 as a possible D gene (6 bases). Trimming stripped 8 bases from V and 4 bases from J, with 12 bases between. CDR3 length equals 12 residues. Germline CDR1 and CDR2: MNHEY and SVGAGI. The CDR3 reads CASGAQGYEQYF. CDR3 DNA: TGTGCCAGCGGTGCCCAGGGGTACGAGCAGTACTTC.

The chain recombines TRBV10-3 with TRBJ2-3; TRBD2 matches 11 bases. The germline gives CDR1 ENHRY, CDR2 SYGVKD. This CDR3 has 16 amino acids. The V gene end was trimmed by 7 bases and the J gene end by 4 bases; junction bases not matched to a gene: 10. CDR3 residues: CAIKGLAGPQSDTQYF. Written as DNA, the CDR3 is TGTGCCATCAAAGGACTAGCGGGTCCACAGTCAGATACGCAGTATTTT.

This rearrangement joins TRBV11-2 to TRBJ1-6; TRBD1 is a possible D gene (5 bases). Trimming took 1 base from V and 6 from J, leaving 16 bases between them. This CDR3 is built from 17 residues. The germline V gene encodes CDR1 SGHAT and CDR2 FQNNGV. The CDR3 DNA reads as TGTGCCAGCAGCTTAGGTCAAGGGGCAGGAATTAATTCACCCCTCCACTTT. This encodes CASSLGQGAGINSPLHF. Supplemented by reference TRBV11-2 and TRBJ1-6, the full variable domain reads EAGVAQSPRYKIIEKRQSVAFWCNPISGHATLYWYQQILGQGPKLLIQFQNNGVVDDSQLPKDRFSAERLKGVDSTLKIQPAKLEDSAVYLCASSLGQGAGINSPLHFGNGTRLTVT.

This clonotype was picked up many times. The chain carries TRBV19 and TRBJ2-3; D call uncertain. This CDR3 has 15 amino acids. Trimming stripped 1 base from V and 0 bases from J, with 8 bases between. CDR1 is LNHDA and CDR2 is SQIVND in the germline V gene (reference sequence). CDR3 loop: CASSIAGHSTDTQYF. CDR3 DNA: TGTGCCAGTAGTATAGCAGGCCATAGCACAGATACGCAGTATTTT.

The chain recombines TRBV6-2 or TRBV6-3 with TRBJ2-2; 10 bases agree with TRBD1. V lost 7 bases to trimming and J lost 7 bases; unmatched junction nucleotides: 6. Germline V gene lookup returns CDR1 MNHEY and CDR2 SVGEGT. There are 14 residues in the CDR3. CDR3 sequence reads: CASTWTGGSGELFF. In DNA, the CDR3 is TGTGCCAGCACCTGGACAGGGGGTAGCGGGGAGCTGTTTTTT.

The chain uses TRBV18 and TRBJ1-1; D not certain. Trimming took 2 bases from V and 3 from J, leaving 10 bases between them. This CDR3 comprises 14 residues. Germline CDR1 KGHSH, CDR2 LQKENI. The CDR3 region is CASSPSVEDTEAFF. The CDR3 nucleotides read TGTGCCAGCTCACCATCGGTTGAGGACACTGAAGCTTTCTTT.

The chain uses TRBV30 and TRBJ2-6; either TRBD1 or TRBD2 may fit D (5 bases each). CDR1 GTSNPN and CDR2 SVGIG come from the germline V gene (reference sequence). V dropped 2 bases and J dropped 2 bases, with 16 bases sitting between them. The CDR3 length is 17 residues. The CDR3 DNA reads TGTGCCTGGAGTATTATGGGGCCGGGGCCTGGGGCCAACGTCCTGACTTTC. It specifies CAWSIMGPGPGANVLTF.

This rearrangement joins TRBV6-6 to TRBJ1-1, with D perhaps TRBD1 (5 bases). The V end was cut by 3 bases, the J end by 6 bases, with 14 bases between. The CDR3 runs to 14 residues. Germline V gene data show CDR1 as MNHNY and CDR2 as SVGAGI (reference sequence). The CDR3 bases are TGTGCCAGCAGTTATCCGGGAGGGGAGGCTGAAGCTTTCTTT. Its translation: CASSYPGGEAEAFF.

The genes are TRBV30 and TRBJ1-5; possibly TRBD1 for D (5 bases). Trimming took 3 bases from V and 0 from J, leaving 9 bases between them. Germline V gene sequence: CDR1 GTSNPN, CDR2 SVGIG (reference sequence). The CDR3 has 14 amino acids. The CDR3, as DNA: TGTGCCTGGAGCGACAGCGATAGCAATCAGCCCCAGCATTTT. Protein sequence: CAWSDSDSNQPQHF.

This chain uses TRBV5-6 with TRBJ2-3, with 10 positions matching TRBD1. V lost 5 bases to trimming and J lost 5 bases; unmatched junction nucleotides: 2. Germline assignment: CDR1 SGHDT and CDR2 YYEEEE. This CDR3 comprises 13 residues. For the CDR3, the DNA is TGTGCCAGCAGTCGGACAGGGGGAGATACGCAGTATTTT. Protein sequence: CASSRTGGDTQYF.

This clonotype was observed once. The rearrangement uses TRBV5-4 and TRBJ1-5; 9 nucleotides align to TRBD1. The V and J ends lost 0 bases and 3 bases, in that order; junction bases with no gene match: 4. The CDR3 loop spans 16 amino acids. The germline V gene has CDR1 SGHNT and CDR2 YYREEE (reference sequence). The CDR3: CASSLDGDRANQPQHF. The CDR3 nucleotides are TGTGCCAGCAGCTTGGATGGGGACAGGGCCAATCAGCCCCAGCATTTT.

The CDR3 spells CASSQGWNTEAFF. Here the CDR3 DNA reads TGTGCCAGCAGCCAAGGGTGGAACACTGAAGCTTTCTTT. The chain couples TRBV14 to TRBJ1-1, with D uncertain. The CDR3 spans 13 residues. Germline-derived CDR1 and CDR2 are SGHDN and FVKESK. The ends were cut back, 1 base at V and 1 base at J, with 4 bases in the middle.

This clonotype was detected a few times. The CDR3: CASSLGGGQYSPLHF. The CDR3, as DNA: TGTGCCAGCAGTTTAGGGGGGGGACAGTATTCACCCCTCCACTTT. The chain couples TRBV12-3 or TRBV12-4 to TRBJ1-6; TRBD1 matches 7 bases. The V and J ends lost 1 base and 8 bases, in that order; junction bases with no gene match: 5. This CDR3 contains 15 residues.